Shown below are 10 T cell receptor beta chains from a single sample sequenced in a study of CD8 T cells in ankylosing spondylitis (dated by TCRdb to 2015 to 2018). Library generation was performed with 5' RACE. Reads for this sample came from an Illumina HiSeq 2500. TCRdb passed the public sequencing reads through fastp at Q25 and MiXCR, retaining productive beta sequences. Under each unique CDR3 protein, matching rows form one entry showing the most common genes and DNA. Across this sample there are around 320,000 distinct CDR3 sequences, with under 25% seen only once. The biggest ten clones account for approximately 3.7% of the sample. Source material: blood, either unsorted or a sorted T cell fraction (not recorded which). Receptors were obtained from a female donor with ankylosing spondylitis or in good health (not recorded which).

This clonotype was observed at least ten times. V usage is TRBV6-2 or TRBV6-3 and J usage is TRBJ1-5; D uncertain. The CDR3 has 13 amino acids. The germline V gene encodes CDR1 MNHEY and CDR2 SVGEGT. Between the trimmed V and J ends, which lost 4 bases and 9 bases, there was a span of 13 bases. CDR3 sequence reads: CASSLGTSWPQHF. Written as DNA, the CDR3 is TGTGCCAGCAGTTTAGGAACTAGCTGGCCCCAGCATTTT.

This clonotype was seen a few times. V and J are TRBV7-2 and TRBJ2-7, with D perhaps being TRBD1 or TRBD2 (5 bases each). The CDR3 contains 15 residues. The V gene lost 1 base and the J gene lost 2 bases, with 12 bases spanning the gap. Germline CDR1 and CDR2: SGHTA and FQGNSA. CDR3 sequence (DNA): TGTGCCAGCAGCTTAGAAGTGGGACCAACCTACGAGCAGTACTTC. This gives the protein CASSLEVGPTYEQYF.

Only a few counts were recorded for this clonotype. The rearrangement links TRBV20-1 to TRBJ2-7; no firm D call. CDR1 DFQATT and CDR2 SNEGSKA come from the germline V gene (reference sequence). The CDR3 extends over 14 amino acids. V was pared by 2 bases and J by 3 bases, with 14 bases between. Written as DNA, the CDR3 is TGCAGTGCTAGAATTCCGGGTTTTATCTACGAGCAGTACTTC. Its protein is CSARIPGFIYEQYF.

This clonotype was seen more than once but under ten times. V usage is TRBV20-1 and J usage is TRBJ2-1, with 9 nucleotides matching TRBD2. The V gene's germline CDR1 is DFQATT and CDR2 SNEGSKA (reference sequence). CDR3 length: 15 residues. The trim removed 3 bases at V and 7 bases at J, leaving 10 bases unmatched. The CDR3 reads CSASNAGGPSNEQFF. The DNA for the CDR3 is TGCAGTGCTAGCAATGCGGGAGGGCCCTCGAATGAGCAGTTCTTC.

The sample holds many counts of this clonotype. CDR3 sequence: CSARDGQSYNEQFF. Here the CDR3 DNA reads TGCAGTGCTAGAGATGGGCAATCCTACAATGAGCAGTTCTTC. The chain links TRBV20-1 to TRBJ2-1; D remains unclear. CDR1 is DFQATT and CDR2 is SNEGSKA in the germline V gene (reference sequence). This CDR3 region has 14 residues. The V gene lost 0 bases and the J gene lost 1 base, with 7 bases spanning the gap.

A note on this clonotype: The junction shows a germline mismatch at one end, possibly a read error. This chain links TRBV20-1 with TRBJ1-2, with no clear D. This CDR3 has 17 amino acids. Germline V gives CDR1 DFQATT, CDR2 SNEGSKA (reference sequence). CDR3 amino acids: CCASRGISRVPNYGYTF. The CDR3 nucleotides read TGCTGTGCTAGTCGCGGCATTTCGCGCGTTCCGAACTATGGCTACACCTTC.

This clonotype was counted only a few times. The CDR3 reads CASRQTGSNYGYTF. CDR3 coding DNA: TGTGCCAGCAGGCAGACCGGTTCTAACTATGGCTACACCTTC. The chain has TRBV25-1 and TRBJ1-2; D is unresolved. The CDR3 consists of 14 residues. V lost 6 bases to trimming and J lost 0 bases, with 11 bases between them. Looked up from germline, CDR1 is MGHDK and CDR2 is SYGVNS.

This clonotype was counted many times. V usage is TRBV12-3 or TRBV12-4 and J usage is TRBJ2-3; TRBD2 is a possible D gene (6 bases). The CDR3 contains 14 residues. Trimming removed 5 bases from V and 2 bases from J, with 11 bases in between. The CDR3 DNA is TGTGCCAGCAGTCCTGGGGGGTTCACAGATACGCAGTATTTT. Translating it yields CASSPGGFTDTQYF.

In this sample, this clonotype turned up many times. The CDR3 DNA reads as TGCGCCAGCAGCCCATGGGGACGGACAAGGGATGAAAAACTGTTTTTT. Protein: CASSPWGRTRDEKLFF. This chain connects TRBV4-3 to TRBJ1-4; D is possibly TRBD1 (5 bases). V lost 4 bases and J lost 6, with 18 bases in between. The V gene's germline CDR1 is LGHNA and CDR2 YSLEER. CDR3 length equals 16 residues.

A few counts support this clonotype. CDR3 DNA: TGTGCCAGCAGTTTAGGACAGGGAGGCGTAGAGACCCAGTACTTC. Translating it yields CASSLGQGGVETQYF. The chain couples TRBV12-3 or TRBV12-4 to TRBJ2-5; D may be TRBD1 (7 bases). The ends were cut back, 1 base at V and 4 bases at J, with 13 bases in the middle. This CDR3 has 15 residues.